Each of the 10 T cell receptor beta chains below was sequenced from the same sample in a study of cytomegalovirus exposure and HLA in healthy donors. The PCR employed 60 Vbeta primers together with 13 Jbeta primers. Profiling relied on immunoSEQ multiplex PCR, and the TCRdb table lists in-frame clones only, not all of them. The sample consists of roughly 140,000 clones, around 79% of them appearing once. Sequenced: PBMCs. Receptors originate from a woman aged 30 to 39 in good health and CMV-seronegative.

This chain links TRBV5-1 with TRBJ2-5, with 13 bases lining up with TRBD2. Trimming took 2 bases from V and 7 from J; bases not matched to a gene: 5. The germline V gene encodes CDR1 SGHRS and CDR2 YFSETQ. This CDR3 contains 15 residues. CDR3 in amino acids: CASSFTSGGAPTQYF. The CDR3 DNA is TGCGCCAGCAGCTTTACTAGCGGGGGGGCCCCGACCCAGTACTTC.

V is TRBV11-1 and J is TRBJ1-2, with TRBD1 matching 7 bases. Germline V gives CDR1 SGHAT, CDR2 FQDESV (reference sequence). This CDR3 contains 18 residues. Germline trimming cut 5 bases from V and 0 bases from J; bases unmatched to any gene: 15. The CDR3 nucleotides read TGTGCCAGCAGCCCACTCAGGGGGAGAGGCTCTGCTAACTATGGCTACACCTTC. The encoded protein is CASSPLRGRGSANYGYTF.

The rearrangement uses TRBV4-1 and TRBJ1-1; 9 bases fit TRBD1. CDR1 is MGHRA and CDR2 is YSYEKL in the germline V gene. This CDR3 comprises 15 residues. V dropped 2 bases and J dropped 7; count of bases not matched to a gene: 8. The chain's CDR3 is CASSQTGTGWYEAFF. The CDR3 DNA reads as TGCGCCAGCAGCCAAACCGGGACAGGGTGGTATGAAGCTTTCTTT.

The chain carries TRBV5-1 and TRBJ2-6, with a tentative D call TRBD1 (5 bases). Trimming took off 1 base at V and 2 bases at J, with 7 bases between the two ends. The germline V gene encodes CDR1 SGHRS and CDR2 YFSETQ. The CDR3 is made up of 15 amino acids. The CDR3: CASSLRQTGANVLTF. The CDR3 DNA reads as TGCGCCAGCAGCTTGAGACAGACTGGGGCCAACGTCCTGACTTTC.

CDR3 nucleotide sequence: TGTGCCACCAGCGCCGAGCCGGGACAGACTAATTCACCCCTCCACTTT. Encoded protein: CATSAEPGQTNSPLHF. V is TRBV15 and J is TRBJ1-6; 7 nucleotides line up with TRBD1. The germline CDR1 and CDR2 sequences are LNHNV and YYDKDF (reference sequence). V trimming: 5 bases; J trimming: 6 bases; junction bases outside the gene matches: 10. CDR3 length: 16 residues. The full variable domain, completed using reference TRBV15 and TRBJ1-6, is DAMVIQNPRYQVTQFGKPVTLSCSQTLNHNVMYWYQQKSSQAPKLLFHYYDKDFNNEADTPDNFQSRRPNTSFCFLDIRSPGLGDTAMYLCATSAEPGQTNSPLHFGNGTRLTVT.

CDR3: CASSLYQGQGNSPLHF. As DNA, the CDR3 is TGTGCCAGCAGCTTATATCAGGGACAGGGGAATTCACCCCTCCACTTT. V usage is TRBV7-8 and J usage is TRBJ1-6; 10 bases match TRBD1. The CDR3 covers 16 residues. With 2 bases clipped from V and 7 bases from J, the junction kept 5 bases outside the gene matches. Germline values: CDR1 SGHVS, CDR2 FQNEAQ. Filled out from reference TRBV7-8 and TRBJ1-6, the complete variable domain reads GAGVSQSPRYKVAKRGQDVALRCDPISGHVSLFWYQQALGQGPEFLTYFQNEAQLDKSGLPSDRFFAERPEGSVSTLKIQRTQQEDSAVYLCASSLYQGQGNSPLHFGNGTRLTVT.

The V call is TRBV2, the J call TRBJ1-5; 11 positions match TRBD1. CDR3 length equals 14 residues. From germline, CDR1 is SNHLY and CDR2 FYNNEI. The trim removed 7 bases at V and 5 bases at J, leaving 4 bases unmatched. The CDR3, as DNA: TGTGCCAGCATGCGGACAGGGGGCCATCAGCCCCAGCATTTT. This encodes CASMRTGGHQPQHF.

The rearrangement uses TRBV7-9 and TRBJ1-2, with 7 bases identical to TRBD1. Trimming took 0 bases from V and 4 from J; bases not matched to a gene: 5. This CDR3 is 15 amino acids long. Germline values: CDR1 SEHNR, CDR2 FQNEAQ (reference sequence). CDR3 protein: CASSLAPGQLYGYTF. The CDR3 bases are TGTGCCAGCAGCTTAGCGCCGGGACAGCTCTATGGCTACACCTTC.

V gene TRBV6-6 combines with J gene TRBJ2-5; D might be TRBD2 (5 bases). The CDR3 covers 16 residues. Germline CDR1 is MNHNY and CDR2 is SVGAGI (reference sequence). Trimming shortened V by 6 bases and J by 2 bases, and 19 bases separated the two germline ends. CDR3 in DNA: TGTGCCAGCAGCCTCCGAGGGAGCGGTACACAAGAGACCCAGTACTTC. Translating it yields CASSLRGSGTQETQYF.

The chain couples TRBV27 to TRBJ2-5, with D maybe TRBD1 (6 bases). Germline V gene data show CDR1 as MNHEY and CDR2 as SMNVEV (reference sequence). The germline V and J ends were trimmed by 2 bases and 2 bases, with 12 bases remaining between them. The CDR3 extends over 15 amino acids. The CDR3 DNA sequence: TGTGCCAGCAGTTTAGGGGGCAGGAAACAAGAGACCCAGTACTTC. Protein sequence: CASSLGGRKQETQYF.